The clone carrying this T cell receptor beta chain was recorded many times. The data are from a study of T cells after yellow fever vaccination. Using its own MiXCR run on the 5' RACE reads, TCRdb lists one record per CDR3 protein. Here the sample spans about 230,000 distinct CDR3 sequences, roughly 6.3% being singletons. The sample was CD4+ T cells sorted from PBMCs, taken on the day of the yellow fever booster vaccination. This TCR was recovered from a man aged 30 to 45 who received the YFV17D yellow fever vaccine.

The CDR3 reads CSARGQGVYEQYF. The CDR3 DNA reads as TGCAGTGCTAGGGGACAGGGGGTATACGAGCAGTACTTC. V usage is TRBV20-1 and J usage is TRBJ2-7, with 11 bases lining up with TRBD1. The J segment lost 4 bases and the V segment lost 3 bases, leaving 2 bases of the junction unmatched. The V gene's germline CDR1 is DFQATT and CDR2 SNEGSKA (reference sequence). The CDR3 is 13 residues long.